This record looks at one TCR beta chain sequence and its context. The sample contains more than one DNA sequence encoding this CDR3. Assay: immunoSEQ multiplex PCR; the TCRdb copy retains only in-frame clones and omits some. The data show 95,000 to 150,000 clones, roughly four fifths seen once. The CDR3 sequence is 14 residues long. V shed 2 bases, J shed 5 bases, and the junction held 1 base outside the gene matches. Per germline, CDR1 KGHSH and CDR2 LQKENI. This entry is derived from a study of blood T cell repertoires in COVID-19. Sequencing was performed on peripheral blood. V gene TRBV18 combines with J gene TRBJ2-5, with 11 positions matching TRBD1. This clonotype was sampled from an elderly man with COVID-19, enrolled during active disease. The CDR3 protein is CASSPGQGAETQYF. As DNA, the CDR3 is TGTGCCAGCTCACCAGGACAGGGGGCTGAGACCCAGTACTTC.